The T cell receptor beta chain under discussion was sequenced for a study of OX40 agonist ivuxolimab in advanced cancers. The germline V gene encodes CDR1 PRHDT and CDR2 FYEKMQ (reference sequence). The J segment lost 0 bases and the V segment lost 5 bases, leaving 12 bases of the junction unmatched. This CDR3 contains 18 residues. The protocol was immunoSEQ multiplex PCR, while the TCRdb copy is restricted to in-frame clones and leaves out a portion. Of tens of thousands of clones in the sample, 84% were seen once. This TCR derives from an adult with an advanced solid tumor such as melanoma, head and neck, liver or kidney cancer. The chain carries TRBV13 and TRBJ2-2, with 7 bases lining up with TRBD1. The sequenced sample was CD4+ or CD8+ T cells sorted from blood, obtained in a trial of the OX40 agonist ivuxolimab. Here the CDR3 DNA reads TGTGCCAGCAGCCCATTAGGCCAACAGGGGACGAACACCGGGGAGCTGTTTTTT. It translates to CASSPLGQQGTNTGELFF.